These T cell receptor beta chains were read from a single sample in a study of tumor-infiltrating lymphocytes in primary liver carcinoma. TCRdb passed the multiplex PCR reads through MiXCR, listing each CDR3 protein once. The sample includes 90,000 to 150,000 distinct CDR3 sequences, around 62% seen only once; the top ten take approximately 9.7%. Specimen: liver tumor tissue from sampling region 1. The receptors were gathered from a woman between 55 and 75 years old with primary liver carcinoma and hepatitis B virus infection. CDR3s include the opening cysteine and the closing phenylalanine or tryptophan. A D gene is named only where the DNA matches it firmly. Expanded clones are given a class, and other clones once, few, many or no size at all.

length	size	D	V	J	CDR3	DNA
15	-	TRBD1	TRBV7-8	TRBJ2-7	CASSLGAQGTYEQYF	TGTGCCAGCAGCTTAGGGGCACAGGGGACCTACGAGCAGTACTTC
14	-	-	TRBV6-5	TRBJ2-3	CASDLGPSTDTQYF	TGTGCCAGCGACCTCGGACCAAGCACAGATACGCAGTATTTT
13	-	TRBD2	TRBV29-1	TRBJ2-7	CSVEGTSNDEQYF	TGCAGCGTGGAGGGGACTAGCAACGACGAGCAGTACTTC
19	few	TRBD1	TRBV12-3/TRBV12-4	TRBJ1-4	CASSSTLDGRQGAREKLFF	TGTGCCAGCAGTTCCACACTTGACGGGAGACAGGGTGCAAGGGAAAAACTGTTTTTT
15	many	-	TRBV6-7	TRBJ1-4	CASSYSRTTNEKLFF	TGTGCCAGCAGTTACTCTCGAACAACTAATGAAAAACTGTTTTTT
14	once	TRBD1	TRBV11-2	TRBJ2-7	CASSQTGATYWQYF	TGTGCCAGCAGCCAGACAGGGGCCACCTACTGGCAGTACTTC
13	many	-	TRBV29-1	TRBJ2-5	CSVTGTARETQYF	TGCAGCGTCACCGGGACTGCTCGCGAGACCCAGTACTTC
13	many	TRBD1	TRBV5-6	TRBJ1-1	CASRGQANTEAFF	TGTGCCAGCAGGGGACAGGCGAACACTGAAGCTTTCTTT
16	-	-	TRBV11-2	TRBJ2-5	CASGWGPQAWGETQYF	TGTGCCAGCGGCTGGGGACCGCAGGCGTGGGGAGAGACCCAGTACTTC
14	many	-	TRBV6-1	TRBJ2-6	CASSVRPGANVLTF	TGTGCCAGCAGTGTCCGCCCTGGGGCCAACGTCCTGACTTTC
15	-	TRBD2	TRBV11-2	TRBJ2-1	CVSSLRTSGYNEQFF	TGTGTCAGCAGCTTAAGGACTAGCGGTTACAACGAGCAGTTCTTC
15	-	TRBD2	TRBV11-2	TRBJ2-3	CASSRTRQGTDMQYF	TGTGCCAGCAGCCGGACTAGGCAAGGAACAGATATGCAGTATTTT
12	-	-	TRBV5-1	TRBJ2-5	CASSLESRTQYF	TGCGCCAGCAGCTTGGAGTCTCGGACCCAGTACTTC
17	many	TRBD2	TRBV4-2	TRBJ2-3	CASSQELPSGVTDTQYF	TGTGCCAGCAGCCAAGAGCTGCCTAGCGGGGTGACAGATACGCAGTATTTT
14	few	-	TRBV12-3/TRBV12-4	TRBJ1-1	CASRYTGWDTEAFF	TGTGCCAGCAGATATACAGGGTGGGACACTGAAGCTTTCTTT
17	once	-	TRBV11-2	TRBJ1-2	CASSPIRGAGGRYAYTF	TGTGCCAGCAGCCCAATTCGAGGTGCGGGAGGAAGGTATGCCTACACCTTC
15	many	-	TRBV29-1	TRBJ1-3	CSVAITGQPGNTIYF	TGCAGCGTTGCCATTACAGGCCAACCTGGAAACACCATATATTTT
17	-	TRBD2	TRBV7-9	TRBJ2-3	CASSLARTGGRTDTQYF	TGTGCCAGCAGCTTAGCCCGTACTGGCGGGAGGACAGATACGCAGTATTTT
16	few	TRBD2	TRBV7-8	TRBJ2-7	CASSSVAGEDFYEQYF	TGTGCCAGCAGCTCCGTGGCGGGAGAAGACTTCTACGAGCAGTACTTC
14	-	TRBD1	TRBV5-1	TRBJ2-2	CASRPGGDTEELFF	TGCGCGAGCAGACCAGGGGGAGACACCGAGGAGCTGTTTTTT
16	-	TRBD2	TRBV4-1	TRBJ2-7	CASSQNIAGANYEQYF	TGCGCCAGCAGCCAGAATATAGCGGGAGCCAACTACGAGCAGTACTTC
13	-	-	TRBV11-2	TRBJ1-1	CASSLEEATEAFF	TGTGCCAGCAGCTTAGAGGAAGCGACTGAGGCTTTCTTT
20	-	TRBD2	TRBV11-2	TRBJ2-1	CASSLDGTSGRGIGVKERFF	TGTGCCAGCAGCTTAGACGGGACTAGCGGGAGGGGAATCGGGGTCAAAGAGCGGTTCTTC
14	many	TRBD1	TRBV10-2	TRBJ1-2	CASKDRAFNYGYTF	TGCGCCAGTAAGGACAGGGCGTTTAACTATGGCTACACCTTC
11	-	-	TRBV11-2	TRBJ2-2	CASSFWGELFF	TGTGCCAGCAGCTTCTGGGGCGAGCTGTTTTTT
16	-	-	TRBV20-1	TRBJ1-2	CSASDGAGRELYGYTF	TGCAGTGCTAGTGATGGCGCAGGGCGGGAGCTATATGGCTACACCTTC
15	-	-	TRBV28	TRBJ2-1	CASSLGDGVEDEQFF	TGTGCCAGCAGTTTAGGGGACGGGGTGGAGGATGAGCAGTTCTTC
12	-	-	TRBV2	TRBJ1-5	CASTRENQPQHF	TGTGCCAGCACTAGGGAAAATCAGCCCCAGCATTTT
12	many	-	TRBV12-3/TRBV12-4	TRBJ2-1	CASSIGVNEQFF	TGTGCCAGCAGTATAGGGGTCAATGAGCAGTTCTTC
12	few	-	TRBV25-1	TRBJ1-1	CASSEYGVEAFF	TGTGCCAGCAGTGAATATGGAGTTGAAGCTTTCTTT
12	few	-	TRBV28	TRBJ2-7	CASIGVSYEQYF	TGTGCCAGCATCGGTGTATCCTACGAGCAGTACTTC
14	many	-	TRBV12-3/TRBV12-4	TRBJ2-7	CASSWDGSSYEQYF	TGTGCCAGCAGTTGGGACGGTAGCTCCTACGAGCAGTACTTC
15	-	TRBD1	TRBV6-1	TRBJ1-1	CASSDKGTVITEAFF	TGTGCCAGCAGTGATAAAGGGACAGTGATCACTGAAGCTTTCTTT
17	-	TRBD1	TRBV11-1	TRBJ1-1	CASSAGTGGGLGTKAFF	TGTGCCAGCAGCGCCGGGACAGGGGGCGGATTGGGCACTAAAGCTTTCTTT
13	-	-	TRBV11-3	TRBJ2-1	CASRGVEYNEQFF	TGTGCCAGCAGGGGGGTCGAGTACAATGAGCAGTTCTTC
14	-	-	TRBV29-1	TRBJ2-7	CSVDSTVGPYDQYF	TGCAGCGTTGACTCGACAGTGGGTCCCTACGATCAGTACTTC
14	-	TRBD1	TRBV11-1	TRBJ1-3	CSSRPRGPGNTIYF	TGTTCCAGCAGGCCGAGGGGGCCTGGAAACACCATATATTTT
14	medium-sized	TRBD2	TRBV29-1	TRBJ2-3	CSVTGTSDTDTQYF	TGCAGCGTTACCGGGACTAGCGACACAGATACGCAGTATTTT
14	-	-	TRBV11-3	TRBJ2-7	CASSLSGREYEQYF	TGTGCCAGCAGCTTAAGCGGGCGGGAATACGAGCAGTATTTC
16	many	-	TRBV11-2	TRBJ2-1	CASSLGVERSYNEQFF	TGTGCCAGCAGCTTGGGCGTCGAGAGGTCCTACAATGAGCAGTTCTTC
13	once	-	TRBV11-2	TRBJ2-1	CASSLRNYNEQLF	TGTGCCAGCAGCCTGAGGAACTACAATGAGCAGCTCTTC
16	-	-	TRBV11-1	TRBJ2-3	CASSRWGEFETDMQYF	TGTGCCAGCAGCCGCTGGGGGGAATTTGAAACAGATATGCAGTATTTT
12	once	-	TRBV11-2	TRBJ2-7	CASSLSRYVQYF	TGTGCCAGCAGCCTCTCTAGATACGTACAGTACTTC
14	-	TRBD1	TRBV11-2	TRBJ1-2	CASFREGGGYGYTF	TGTGCCAGCTTTAGGGAAGGGGGCGGCTATGGCTACACCTTC